What follows are 26 T cell receptor beta chains derived from one specimen sequenced in a study of vaccination and CD4 T cells after COVID-19. Antigen specificity for these receptors is unknown. Oncomine TCR Beta short-read sequencing was applied to DNA from cultured CD4+ T cells. One entry per CDR3 protein results from TCRdb running MiXCR on the PCR reads. This table has around 25,000 distinct CDR3 sequences, more than 25% appearing once. Described time point: late sampling 161 to 241 days after vaccination in a few convalescent patients. Treatment defined: roughly 11-day PBMC culture with coronavirus spike peptide pools or control peptides (ViraFEST assay). Specimen: CD4+ T cells from blood, cultured in vitro, collected about 7 months after SARS-CoV-2 vaccination. These receptors all stem from a human donor who had recovered from COVID-19.

Relative to its sample, this clonotype is medium-sized (0.01 to 0.1%). The chain joins TRBV20-1 to TRBJ2-7, with a tentative D call TRBD1 (6 bases). The V end was cut by 0 bases, the J end by 2 bases, with 20 bases between. Germline CDR1 DFQATT, CDR2 SNEGSKA (reference sequence). The CDR3 is made up of 17 amino acids. CDR3 residues: CSARDLGPQGPTYEQYF. The CDR3 nucleotides read TGCAGTGCTAGAGATCTTGGCCCGCAGGGGCCGACCTACGAGCAGTACTTC.

The V call is TRBV6-4, the J call TRBJ2-3; 7 bases are a match to TRBD2. Germline V CDR1 and CDR2: MRHNA, SNTAGT. The CDR3 is 15 amino acids. V lost 2 bases and J lost 4; bases outside the gene matches: 6. The chain's CDR3 is CASSDSSGSADTQYF. The CDR3 nucleotides are TGTGCCAGCAGTGACAGTAGCGGGTCGGCAGATACGCAGTATTTT.

This clonotype is medium-sized in the sample. The chain uses TRBV15 and TRBJ2-7, with 7 bases aligning to TRBD1. Germline V gene sequence: CDR1 LNHNV, CDR2 YYDKDF (reference sequence). The CDR3 covers 14 residues. The ends lost 5 bases at V and 5 bases at J; junction bases unmatched: 9. The CDR3 nucleotides are TGTGCCACCAGCGGAGGACAGGAGTTCGACGAGCAGTACTTC. Residues: CATSGGQEFDEQYF.

This clonotype was observed a few times. This rearrangement joins TRBV28 to TRBJ2-7; 11 bases map to TRBD2. The germline V gene encodes CDR1 MDHEN and CDR2 SYDVKM. Trimming took 4 bases from V and 0 from J; bases not matched to a gene: 11. This CDR3 has 18 residues. CDR3 amino acids: CASSSPTWTSGRSYEQYF. DNA of the CDR3: TGTGCCAGCAGTTCCCCAACGTGGACTAGCGGGCGCTCCTACGAGCAGTACTTC.

V gene TRBV6-1 combines with J gene TRBJ2-3, with D maybe TRBD2 (6 bases). Germline values: CDR1 MNHNS, CDR2 SASEGT. This CDR3 region has 17 residues. The ends were cut back, 7 bases at V and 2 bases at J, with 22 bases in the middle. The CDR3 DNA reads TGTGCCAGCACCCTAAGGAGGGCAACACCCTACACAGATACGCAGTATTTT. It yields the protein CASTLRRATPYTDTQYF.

V is TRBV6-2 or TRBV6-3 and J is TRBJ2-1, with D possibly being TRBD2 (5 bases). The V gene's germline CDR1 is MNHEY and CDR2 SVGEGT. V was trimmed by 1 base and J by 4 bases, leaving 5 bases between them. This CDR3 has 13 residues. CDR3 amino acids: CASSYWTYNEQFF. The CDR3 region has the DNA TGTGCCAGCAGTTACTGGACTTACAATGAGCAGTTCTTC.

The table lists this clonotype with a few counts. The chain carries TRBV7-8 and TRBJ2-7, with D unresolved. Germline loops: CDR1 SGHVS, CDR2 FQNEAQ. The ends were cut back, 2 bases at V and 0 bases at J, with 8 bases in the middle. The CDR3 runs 14 residues. The CDR3 sequence: CASSLNSGSYEQYF. CDR3 nucleotides: TGTGCCAGCAGCTTAAACTCAGGCTCCTACGAGCAGTACTTC.

This clonotype was picked up a small number of times. As DNA, the CDR3 is TGTGCCAGCAGAAGACACCCCTATCGCGAGCAGTACTTC. Its translation is CASRRHPYREQYF. The J gene is TRBJ2-1, the V gene TRBV7-9; D gene uncertain. The end of the DNA fits TRBJ2-7 better, so the J call may be wrong. Looked up from germline, CDR1 is SEHNR and CDR2 is FQNEAQ (reference sequence). The CDR3 totals 13 residues.

This clonotype has a single count. This may stem from a read error, because a much larger clone lies one nucleotide away. CDR3 region: CAGSEHENQPQHF. CDR3 DNA sequence: TGTGCCGGCAGCGAACACGAGAATCAGCCCCAGCATTTT. This chain uses TRBV7-9 with TRBJ1-5; D call uncertain. Germline V gene sequence: CDR1 SEHNR, CDR2 FQNEAQ (reference sequence). The CDR3 has 13 amino acids. The whole variable domain, remainder taken from reference TRBV7-9 and TRBJ1-5, is DTGVSQNPRHKITKRGQNVTFRCDPISEHNRLYWYRQTLGQGPEFLTYFQNEAQLEKSRLLSDRFSAERPKGSFSTLEIQRTEQGDSAMYLCAGSEHENQPQHFGDGTRLSIL.

This clonotype is termed medium-sized. V gene TRBV20-1 combines with J gene TRBJ1-5, with D perhaps TRBD1 (6 bases). The CDR3 is 14 residues long. CDR1 is DFQATT and CDR2 is SNEGSKA in the germline V gene (reference sequence). Trimming removed 3 bases from V and 6 bases from J, with 15 bases in between. CDR3 sequence reads: CSASDTGLAQPQHF. The CDR3 DNA sequence: TGCAGTGCTAGCGATACAGGGTTGGCTCAGCCCCAGCATTTT.

Only a few counts were recorded for this clonotype. The chain links TRBV6-1 to TRBJ2-7; perhaps D is TRBD1 or TRBD2 (5 bases each). The CDR3 is 13 residues long. From germline, CDR1 is MNHNS and CDR2 SASEGT. V gave up 4 bases and J gave up 4 bases, with 11 bases separating them. The CDR3 DNA sequence: TGTGCCAGCAGTGTCGGGAAGGGGTACGAGCAGTACTTC. As protein: CASSVGKGYEQYF.

The chain joins TRBV5-4 to TRBJ1-6, with a possible D match to TRBD1 (5 bases). CDR3 length equals 14 residues. The germline CDR1 and CDR2 sequences are SGHNT and YYREEE (reference sequence). Trimming took off 4 bases at V and 10 bases at J, with 15 bases between the two ends. The CDR3 DNA is TGTGCCAGCAGCCCGACGCCGGACATCTCACCCCTCCACTTT. This gives the protein CASSPTPDISPLHF. The variable domain in full, completed from reference TRBV5-4 and TRBJ1-6, reads ETGVTQSPTHLIKTRGQQVTLRCSSQSGHNTVSWYQQALGQGPQFIFQYYREEENGRGNFPPRFSGLQFPNYSSELNVNALELDDSALYLCASSPTPDISPLHFGNGTRLTVT.

The chain recombines TRBV19 with TRBJ2-5; TRBD1 matches 8 bases. The length of the CDR3 is 14 residues. Looked up from germline, CDR1 is LNHDA and CDR2 is SQIVND (reference sequence). V was clipped by 5 bases and J by 6 bases; unmatched bases: 8. CDR3 sequence reads: CASSGPDRVKTQYF. In DNA form, the CDR3 reads TGTGCCAGTAGTGGGCCGGACAGGGTGAAGACCCAGTACTTC.

This clonotype was found a few times. The chain has TRBV6-4 and TRBJ2-7; the match to TRBD2 covers 9 bases. This CDR3 has 15 amino acids. The junction had 6 bases not matched to a gene; V was cut back by 0 bases and J by 6 bases. Germline-derived CDR1 and CDR2 are MRHNA and SNTAGT. The CDR3 bases are TGTGCCAGCAGTGACTCTCTCCTAGCGGGATGCGAGCAGTACTTC. It codes for CASSDSLLAGCEQYF.

The sample holds a few counts of this clonotype. The genes are TRBV6-5 and TRBJ2-7; no reliable D call. This CDR3 comprises 13 residues. Deletions cut 0 bases from V and 6 bases from J, with 9 bases between. Germline lookup yields CDR1 MNHEY and CDR2 SVGAGI. CDR3 protein: CASSYSSSGEQYF. The CDR3, as DNA: TGTGCCAGCAGTTACTCTTCGTCCGGCGAGCAGTACTTC.

This clonotype has only a few counts. The chain joins TRBV20-1 to TRBJ2-4; D call uncertain. The V gene's germline CDR1 is DFQATT and CDR2 SNEGSKA (reference sequence). Trimming shortened V by 7 bases and J by 0 bases, and 13 bases separated the two germline ends. The CDR3 consists of 14 residues. The CDR3 nucleotides are TGCAGTGGAAACAGCTTACTAGCCAAAAACATTCAGTACTTC. It codes for CSGNSLLAKNIQYF.

This clonotype was detected ten times or more. The CDR3 is CASTQTVRSYEQYF. CDR3 in DNA: TGTGCCAGCACACAGACAGTTCGCTCCTACGAGCAGTACTTC. The chain employs TRBV19 and TRBJ2-7; D is possibly TRBD1 (5 bases). The CDR3 loop spans 14 amino acids. The germline V gene encodes CDR1 LNHDA and CDR2 SQIVND (reference sequence). Between the trimmed V and J ends, which lost 9 bases and 0 bases, there was a span of 15 bases.

This clonotype ranks as medium-sized. This rearrangement joins TRBV20-1 to TRBJ1-6, with unresolved D. The CDR3 is made up of 13 amino acids. V gave up 5 bases and J gave up 6 bases, with 11 bases separating them. CDR1 is DFQATT, CDR2 SNEGSKA, per germline (reference sequence). This CDR3 reads CSADSGRNSPLHF. CDR3 bases: TGCAGTGCTGATAGCGGACGTAATTCACCCCTCCACTTT.

V gene TRBV7-8 combines with J gene TRBJ2-7, with D perhaps given as TRBD1 or TRBD2 (5 bases each). Germline V gene sequence: CDR1 SGHVS, CDR2 FQNEAQ. Trimming took off 0 bases at V and 1 base at J, with 13 bases between the two ends. The CDR3 is 16 residues long. The CDR3 DNA is TGTGCCAGCAGCTTAGCGTCGGGGCGTAGGTCCTACGAGCAGTACTTC. It yields the protein CASSLASGRRSYEQYF. Full variable domain (rest looked up from reference TRBV7-8 and TRBJ2-7): GAGVSQSPRYKVAKRGQDVALRCDPISGHVSLFWYQQALGQGPEFLTYFQNEAQLDKSGLPSDRFFAERPEGSVSTLKIQRTQQEDSAVYLCASSLASGRRSYEQYFGPGTRLTVT.

Worth noting for this clonotype: Sequence at one end of the junction differs from germline and may be a read error. The rearrangement links TRBV28 to TRBJ2-1; 10 bases align to TRBD2. Germline V lookup: CDR1 MDHEN, CDR2 SYDVKM. The CDR3 has 14 amino acids. The CDR3 sequence: CASQERLAGMVPSF. In nucleotides, the CDR3 is TGTGCCAGCCAGGAGAGACTAGCGGGTATGGTACCGTCCTTC. Variable domain in full (rest from reference TRBV28 and TRBJ2-1): DVKVTQSSRYLVKRTGEKVFLECVQDMDHENMFWYRQDPGLGLRLIYFSYDVKMKEKGDIPEGYSVSREKKERFSLILESASTNQTSMYLCASQERLAGMVPSFGPGTRLTVL.

The chain combines TRBV28 with TRBJ2-7; TRBD2 agrees at 11 bases. The CDR3 totals 16 residues. Germline CDR1 is MDHEN and CDR2 is SYDVKM. The V gene end was trimmed by 6 bases and the J gene end by 2 bases; junction bases not matched to a gene: 9. The CDR3 spells CASRRATSGTPYEQYF. CDR3 nucleotides: TGTGCCAGCAGGCGAGCGACTAGCGGGACGCCCTACGAGCAGTACTTC.

The genes are TRBV20-1 and TRBJ1-1; D gene uncertain. The CDR3 is made up of 12 amino acids. Trimming took off 7 bases at V and 1 base at J, with 10 bases between the two ends. CDR1 and CDR2 (germline): DFQATT, SNEGSKA (reference sequence). The CDR3 loop is CSGREGNTEAFF. CDR3 bases: TGCAGTGGCCGGGAGGGGAACACTGAAGCTTTCTTT.

The chain links TRBV6-5 to TRBJ1-5, with D maybe TRBD1 (6 bases). The CDR3 has 18 residues. The V gene's germline CDR1 is MNHEY and CDR2 SVGAGI. Between the trimmed V and J ends, which lost 2 bases and 4 bases, there was a span of 21 bases. CDR3 nucleotides: TGTGCCAGCAGTTACCCACACCTGACAGGATTAATGAATCAGCCCCAGCATTTT. Protein sequence: CASSYPHLTGLMNQPQHF.

The chain has TRBV6-9 and TRBJ2-1; weak D call: TRBD2 (6 bases). CDR3 size: 13 residues. Trimming pared 8 bases from V and 4 bases from J, leaving 12 bases between. Germline V gives CDR1 MNHGY, CDR2 SVAAGI. CDR3 sequence reads: CASRHRGYNEQFF. CDR3 sequence (DNA): TGTGCCAGCCGACATCGGGGGTACAATGAGCAGTTCTTC.

The chain uses TRBV19 and TRBJ1-2; 8 nucleotides align to TRBD1. Germline CDR1 LNHDA, CDR2 SQIVND (reference sequence). J gave up 4 bases and V 4 bases, and 5 bases lay outside the gene matches. CDR3 size: 14 residues. CDR3 sequence: CASSTQGESYGYTF. In DNA, the CDR3 is TGTGCCAGTAGTACACAGGGGGAGTCCTATGGCTACACCTTC.

The chain is built from TRBV20-1 and TRBJ2-3; D unclear. Trimming removed 0 bases from V and 1 base from J, with 14 bases in between. Germline V lookup: CDR1 DFQATT, CDR2 SNEGSKA (reference sequence). This CDR3 is 16 amino acids long. The DNA for the CDR3 is TGCAGTGCTAGAGATGGCGACCGCCCGGGCACAGATACGCAGTATTTT. Amino acids: CSARDGDRPGTDTQYF.